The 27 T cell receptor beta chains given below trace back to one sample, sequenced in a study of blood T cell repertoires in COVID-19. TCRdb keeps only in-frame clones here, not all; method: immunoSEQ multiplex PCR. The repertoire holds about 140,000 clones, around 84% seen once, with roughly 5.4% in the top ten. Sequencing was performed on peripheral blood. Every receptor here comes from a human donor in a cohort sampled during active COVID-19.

CDR3 residues: CASSRTGSSMNTEAFF. In DNA form, the CDR3 reads TGCGCCAGCAGCCGAACAGGGTCCTCCATGAACACTGAAGCTTTCTTT. The chain combines TRBV4-1 with TRBJ1-1, with D maybe TRBD1 (6 bases). The germline V gene has CDR1 MGHRA and CDR2 YSYEKL. The CDR3 runs 16 residues. Between the trimmed V and J ends, which lost 4 bases and 0 bases, there was a span of 15 bases.

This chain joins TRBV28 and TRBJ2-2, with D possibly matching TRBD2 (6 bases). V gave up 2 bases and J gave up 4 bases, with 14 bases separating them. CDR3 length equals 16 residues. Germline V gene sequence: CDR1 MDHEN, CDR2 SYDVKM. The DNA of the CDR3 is TGTGCCAGCAGTTTACGAAGCGGGCGGGCCACCGGGGAGCTGTTTTTT. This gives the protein CASSLRSGRATGELFF. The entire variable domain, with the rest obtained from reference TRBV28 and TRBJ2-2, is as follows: DVKVTQSSRYLVKRTGEKVFLECVQDMDHENMFWYRQDPGLGLRLIYFSYDVKMKEKGDIPEGYSVSREKKERFSLILESASTNQTSMYLCASSLRSGRATGELFFGEGSRLTVL.

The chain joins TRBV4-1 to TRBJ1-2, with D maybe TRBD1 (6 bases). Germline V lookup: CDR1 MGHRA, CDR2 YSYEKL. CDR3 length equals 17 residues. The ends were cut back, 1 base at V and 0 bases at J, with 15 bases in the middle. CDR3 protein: CASSQAHNRDSNYGYTF. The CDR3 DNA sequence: TGCGCCAGCAGCCAAGCCCACAACAGGGATTCTAACTATGGCTACACCTTC.

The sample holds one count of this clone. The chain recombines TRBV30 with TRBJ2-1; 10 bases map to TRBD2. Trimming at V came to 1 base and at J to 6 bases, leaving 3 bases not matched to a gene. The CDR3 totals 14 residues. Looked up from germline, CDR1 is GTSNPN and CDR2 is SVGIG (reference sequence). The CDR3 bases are TGTGCCTGGAGTGGTAGCGGGAGGTTCAATGAGCAGTTCTTC. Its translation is CAWSGSGRFNEQFF.

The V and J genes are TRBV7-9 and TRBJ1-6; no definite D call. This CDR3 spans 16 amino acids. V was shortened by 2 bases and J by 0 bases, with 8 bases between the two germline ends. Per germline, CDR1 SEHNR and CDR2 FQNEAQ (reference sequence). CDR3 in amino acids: CASSLPGSSYNSPLHF. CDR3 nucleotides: TGTGCCAGCAGCTTACCTGGCAGCTCCTATAATTCACCCCTCCACTTT.

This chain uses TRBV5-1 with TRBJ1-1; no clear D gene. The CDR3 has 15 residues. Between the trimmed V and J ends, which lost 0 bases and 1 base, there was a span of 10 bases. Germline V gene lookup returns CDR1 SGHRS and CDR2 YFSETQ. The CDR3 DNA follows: TGCGCCAGCAGCTTGGGGATTGGGCCGAACACTGAAGCTTTCTTT. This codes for CASSLGIGPNTEAFF. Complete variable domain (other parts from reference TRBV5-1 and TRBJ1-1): KAGVTQTPRYLIKTRGQQVTLSCSPISGHRSVSWYQQTPGQGLQFLFEYFSETQRNKGNFPGRFSGRQFSNSRSEMNVSTLELGDSALYLCASSLGIGPNTEAFFGQGTRLTVV.

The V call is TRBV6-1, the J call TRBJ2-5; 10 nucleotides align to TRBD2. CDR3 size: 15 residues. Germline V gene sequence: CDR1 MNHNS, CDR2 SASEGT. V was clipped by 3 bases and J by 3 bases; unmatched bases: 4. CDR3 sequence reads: CASSDRTSGKETQYF. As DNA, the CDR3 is TGTGCCAGCAGTGATCGGACTAGCGGCAAAGAGACCCAGTACTTC.

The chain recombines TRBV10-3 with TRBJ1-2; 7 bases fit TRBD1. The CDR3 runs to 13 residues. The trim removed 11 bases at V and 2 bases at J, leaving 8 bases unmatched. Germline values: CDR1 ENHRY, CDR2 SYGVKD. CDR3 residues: CASQGTENYGYTF. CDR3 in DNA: TGTGCCTCACAAGGGACAGAGAACTATGGCTACACCTTC.

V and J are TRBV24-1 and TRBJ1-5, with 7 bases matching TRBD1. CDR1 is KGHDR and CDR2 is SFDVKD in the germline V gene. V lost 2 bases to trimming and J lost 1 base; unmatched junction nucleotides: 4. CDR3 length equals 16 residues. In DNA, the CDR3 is TGTGCCACCAGTGATTCCCACAGGGGAAGCAATCAGCCCCAGCATTTT. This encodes CATSDSHRGSNQPQHF.

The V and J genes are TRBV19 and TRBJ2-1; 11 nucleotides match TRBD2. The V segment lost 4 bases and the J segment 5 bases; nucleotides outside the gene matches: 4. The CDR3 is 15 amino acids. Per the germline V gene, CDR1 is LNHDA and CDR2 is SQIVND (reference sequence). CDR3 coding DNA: TGTGCCAGTAGTAGCGGGACTAGCGGAAACAATGAGCAGTTCTTC. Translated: CASSSGTSGNNEQFF.

CDR3 bases: TGCGCCAGCAGCTTAGGAGGAGTTGAGACCCAGTACTTC. Its protein is CASSLGGVETQYF. The chain uses TRBV5-1 and TRBJ2-5, with D tentatively TRBD2 (5 bases). The V gene's germline CDR1 is SGHRS and CDR2 YFSETQ. There are 13 residues in the CDR3. V lost 2 bases to trimming and J lost 5 bases, with 10 bases between them.

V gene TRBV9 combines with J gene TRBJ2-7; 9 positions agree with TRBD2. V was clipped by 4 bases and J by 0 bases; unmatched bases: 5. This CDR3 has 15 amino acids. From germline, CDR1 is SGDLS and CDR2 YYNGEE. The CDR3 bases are TGTGCCAGCAGCCCCGGGACTAGCCCCTCCTACGAGCAGTACTTC. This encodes CASSPGTSPSYEQYF.

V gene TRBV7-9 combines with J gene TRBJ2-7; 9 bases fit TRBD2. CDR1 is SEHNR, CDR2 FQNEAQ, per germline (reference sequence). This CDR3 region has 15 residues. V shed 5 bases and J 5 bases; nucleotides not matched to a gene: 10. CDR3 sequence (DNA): TGTGCCAGCAGCCCGTCCTCGGGGACTAGCAACGAGCAGTACTTC. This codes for CASSPSSGTSNEQYF.

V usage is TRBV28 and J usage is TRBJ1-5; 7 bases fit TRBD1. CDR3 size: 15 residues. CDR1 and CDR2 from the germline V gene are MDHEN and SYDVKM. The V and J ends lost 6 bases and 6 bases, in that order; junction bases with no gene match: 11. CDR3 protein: CASRSRQGLGQPQHF. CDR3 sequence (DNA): TGTGCCAGCAGATCACGACAGGGTTTAGGTCAGCCCCAGCATTTT.

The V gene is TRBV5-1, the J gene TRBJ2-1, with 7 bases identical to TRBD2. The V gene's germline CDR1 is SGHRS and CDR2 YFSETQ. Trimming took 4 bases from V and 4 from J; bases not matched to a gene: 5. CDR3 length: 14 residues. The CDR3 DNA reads TGCGCCAGCAGCCGCACGGGGGGTTACAATGAGCAGTTCTTC. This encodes CASSRTGGYNEQFF.

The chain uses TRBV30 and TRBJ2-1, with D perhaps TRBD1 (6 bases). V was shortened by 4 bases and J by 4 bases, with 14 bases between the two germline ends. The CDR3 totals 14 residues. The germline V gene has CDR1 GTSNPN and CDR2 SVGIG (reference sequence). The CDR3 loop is CAWTPGDIYNEQFF. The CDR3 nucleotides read TGTGCCTGGACGCCAGGGGATATTTACAATGAGCAGTTCTTC.

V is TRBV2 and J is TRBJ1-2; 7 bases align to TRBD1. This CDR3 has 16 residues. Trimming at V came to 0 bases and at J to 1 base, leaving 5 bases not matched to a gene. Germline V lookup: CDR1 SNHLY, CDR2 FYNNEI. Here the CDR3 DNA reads TGTGCCAGCAGTGAAGCAGGGACAGCAGATAACTATGGCTACACCTTC. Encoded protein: CASSEAGTADNYGYTF.

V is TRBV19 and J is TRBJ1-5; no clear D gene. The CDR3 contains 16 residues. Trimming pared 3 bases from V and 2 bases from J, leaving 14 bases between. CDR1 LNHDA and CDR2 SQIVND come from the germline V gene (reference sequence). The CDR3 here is CASSIPSGFGNQPQHF. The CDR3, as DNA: TGTGCCAGTAGTATTCCGTCGGGGTTCGGCAATCAGCCCCAGCATTTT.

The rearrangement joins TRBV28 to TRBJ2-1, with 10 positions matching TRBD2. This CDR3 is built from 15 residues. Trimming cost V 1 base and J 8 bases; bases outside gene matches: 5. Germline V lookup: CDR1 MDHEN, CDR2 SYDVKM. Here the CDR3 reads CASSLFLAGEDEQFF. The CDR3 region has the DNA TGTGCCAGCAGTTTATTCCTAGCGGGAGAGGATGAGCAGTTCTTC.

CDR3 residues: CASRAGGVKNIQYF. CDR3 nucleotides: TGCGCCAGCAGGGCAGGGGGCGTCAAAAACATTCAGTACTTC. V and J are TRBV5-1 and TRBJ2-4; TRBD1 aligns across 8 bases. V was clipped by 5 bases and J by 3 bases; unmatched bases: 4. This CDR3 has 14 amino acids. Per germline, CDR1 SGHRS and CDR2 YFSETQ. Full variable domain (remainder filled in from reference TRBV5-1 and TRBJ2-4): KAGVTQTPRYLIKTRGQQVTLSCSPISGHRSVSWYQQTPGQGLQFLFEYFSETQRNKGNFPGRFSGRQFSNSRSEMNVSTLELGDSALYLCASRAGGVKNIQYFGAGTRLSVL.

The CDR3 region is CASSSAGVIGTGELFF. CDR3 in DNA: TGTGCCAGCAGCTCAGCGGGGGTGATTGGCACCGGGGAGCTGTTTTTT. The V call is TRBV7-3, the J call TRBJ2-2, with 8 bases that match TRBD2. Looked up from germline, CDR1 is SGHTA and CDR2 is FQGTGA. V lost 4 bases and J lost 4; bases outside the gene matches: 8. The CDR3 spans 16 residues.

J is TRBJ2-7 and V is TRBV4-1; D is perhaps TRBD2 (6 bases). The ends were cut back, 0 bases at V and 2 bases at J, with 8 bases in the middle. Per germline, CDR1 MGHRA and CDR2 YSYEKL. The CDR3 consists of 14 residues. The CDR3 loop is CASSQDTSTYEQYF. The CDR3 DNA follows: TGCGCCAGCAGCCAAGACACTAGCACCTACGAGCAGTACTTC.

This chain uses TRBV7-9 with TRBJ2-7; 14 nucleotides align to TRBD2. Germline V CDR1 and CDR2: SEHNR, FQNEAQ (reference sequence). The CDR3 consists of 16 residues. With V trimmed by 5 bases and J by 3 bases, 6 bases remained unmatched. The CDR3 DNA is TGTGCCAGCAGCCACGGACTAGCGGGAGGAGACTACGAGCAGTACTTC. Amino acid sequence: CASSHGLAGGDYEQYF.

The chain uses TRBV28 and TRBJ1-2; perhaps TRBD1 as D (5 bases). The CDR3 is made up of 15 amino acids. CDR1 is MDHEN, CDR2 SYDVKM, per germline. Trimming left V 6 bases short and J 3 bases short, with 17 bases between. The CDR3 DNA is TGTGCCAGCAGGTCGGGGGAGGCAAAGGACTATGGCTACACCTTC. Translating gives CASRSGEAKDYGYTF.

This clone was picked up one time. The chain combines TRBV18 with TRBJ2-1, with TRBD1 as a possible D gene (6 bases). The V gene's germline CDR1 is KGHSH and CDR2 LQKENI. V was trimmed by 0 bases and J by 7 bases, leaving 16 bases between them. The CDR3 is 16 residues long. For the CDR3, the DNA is TGTGCCAGCTCACCACCCGCTACCCCAAGGGGGAATGAGCAGTTCTTC. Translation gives CASSPPATPRGNEQFF.

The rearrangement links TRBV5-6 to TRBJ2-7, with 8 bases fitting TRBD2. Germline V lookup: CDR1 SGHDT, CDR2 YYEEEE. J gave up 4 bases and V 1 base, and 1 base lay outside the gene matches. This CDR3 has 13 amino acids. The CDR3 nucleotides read TGTGCCAGCAGCTTGACGGGGGGGTACGAGCAGTACTTC. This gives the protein CASSLTGGYEQYF.

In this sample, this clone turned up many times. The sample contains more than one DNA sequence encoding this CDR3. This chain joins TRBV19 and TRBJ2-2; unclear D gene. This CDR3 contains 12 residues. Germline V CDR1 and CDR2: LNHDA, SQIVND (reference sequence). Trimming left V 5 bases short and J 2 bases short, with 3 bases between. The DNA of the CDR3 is TGTGCCAGTAGTTTAAACACCGGGGAGCTGTTTTTT. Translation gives CASSLNTGELFF.